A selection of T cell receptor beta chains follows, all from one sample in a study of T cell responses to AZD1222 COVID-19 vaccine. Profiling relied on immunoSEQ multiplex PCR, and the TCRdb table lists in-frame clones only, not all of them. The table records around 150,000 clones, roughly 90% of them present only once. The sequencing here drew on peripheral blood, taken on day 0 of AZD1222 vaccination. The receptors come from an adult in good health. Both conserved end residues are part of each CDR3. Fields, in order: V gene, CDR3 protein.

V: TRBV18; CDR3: CASSGGTGSNYGYTF
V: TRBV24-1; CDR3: CATSQAGQETQYF
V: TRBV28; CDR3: CATRSRVSDTEAFF
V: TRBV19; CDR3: CASRGGDPMTKNIQYF
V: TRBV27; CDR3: CASRPNNRRGDSPLHF
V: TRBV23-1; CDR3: CASSQSCESRCVTDTQYF
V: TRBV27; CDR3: CASSWDPRTGDNYGYTF
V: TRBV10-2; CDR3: CASYLRASTHENTEAFF
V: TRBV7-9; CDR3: CASSHRDSGLAGGPGELFF
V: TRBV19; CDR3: CASSSTVYSNQPQHF
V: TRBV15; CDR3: CATSTDRGANEKLFF
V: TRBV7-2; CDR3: CASSLDYSSGILGAQYF
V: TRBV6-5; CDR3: CASERQVNTGELFF
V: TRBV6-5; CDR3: CASRATEISNQPQHF
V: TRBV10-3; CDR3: CAISRVGDNQPQHF
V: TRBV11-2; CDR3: CASSPLLSSNSPLHF
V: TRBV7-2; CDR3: CASSSTDSNQPQHF
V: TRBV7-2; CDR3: CASSGRGYEQYF
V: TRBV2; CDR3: CASSEGAGGGQPQHF
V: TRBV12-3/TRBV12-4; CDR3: CASSPDNEQFF
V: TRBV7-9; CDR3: CASSLAGQPQHF
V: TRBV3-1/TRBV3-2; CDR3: CASSPMGGSPTDTQYF